This T cell receptor (beta chain) was identified during a study of blood T cell repertoires in COVID-19. Looking at the study overall: The study drew acute and convalescent COVID-19 samples from the United States, Italy and Spain. T cells, B-cell-depleted T cells, or PBMCs provided the cDNA or gDNA that served as material.

TCRdb keeps only in-frame clones here, not all; method: immunoSEQ multiplex PCR. The sample records approximately 230,000 clones, about nine tenths being singletons. The CDR3 runs 15 residues. Trimming removed 4 bases from V and 3 bases from J, with 16 bases in between. CDR1 KGHSH and CDR2 LQKENI come from the germline V gene. This clone appeared once. Participants were aged about 18 to 90 years, lived in roughly 25 US areas, and enrolled virtually. The sample was PBMCs or T cells enriched from blood (not recorded which). The chain joins TRBV18 to TRBJ2-7, with D possibly being TRBD2 (6 bases). This clonotype was obtained from a young woman who had recovered from COVID-19. The CDR3 coding sequence is TGTGCCAGCTCACTCCCGGGACTGACTCACTACGAGCAGTACTTC. Amino acid sequence: CASSLPGLTHYEQYF.